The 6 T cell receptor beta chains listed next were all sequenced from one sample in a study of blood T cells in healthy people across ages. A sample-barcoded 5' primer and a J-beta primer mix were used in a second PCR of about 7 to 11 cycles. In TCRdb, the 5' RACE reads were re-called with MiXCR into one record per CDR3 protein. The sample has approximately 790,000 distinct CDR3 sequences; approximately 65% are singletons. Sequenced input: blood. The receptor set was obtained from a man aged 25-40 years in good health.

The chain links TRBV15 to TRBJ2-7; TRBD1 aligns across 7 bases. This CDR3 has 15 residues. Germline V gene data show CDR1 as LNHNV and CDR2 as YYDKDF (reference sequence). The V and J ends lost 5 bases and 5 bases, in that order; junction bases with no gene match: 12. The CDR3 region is CATSEGAGSFDEQYF. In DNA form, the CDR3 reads TGTGCCACCAGCGAGGGGGCAGGTAGTTTCGACGAGCAGTACTTC.

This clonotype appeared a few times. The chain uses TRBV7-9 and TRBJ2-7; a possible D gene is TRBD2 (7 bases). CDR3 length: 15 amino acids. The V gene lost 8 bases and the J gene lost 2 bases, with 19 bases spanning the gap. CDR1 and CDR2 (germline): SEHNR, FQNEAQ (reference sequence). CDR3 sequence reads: CASYQGPGGPYEQYF. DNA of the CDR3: TGTGCCAGCTACCAAGGTCCGGGGGGCCCCTACGAGCAGTACTTC. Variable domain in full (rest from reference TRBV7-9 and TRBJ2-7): DTGVSQNPRHKITKRGQNVTFRCDPISEHNRLYWYRQTLGQGPEFLTYFQNEAQLEKSRLLSDRFSAERPKGSFSTLEIQRTEQGDSAMYLCASYQGPGGPYEQYFGPGTRLTVT.

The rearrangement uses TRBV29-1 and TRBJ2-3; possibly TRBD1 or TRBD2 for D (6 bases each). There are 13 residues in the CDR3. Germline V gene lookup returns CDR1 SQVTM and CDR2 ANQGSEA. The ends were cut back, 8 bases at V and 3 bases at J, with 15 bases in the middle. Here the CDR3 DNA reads TGCAGCACGGGGGCAGGGCTGACAGATACGCAGTATTTT. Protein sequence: CSTGAGLTDTQYF.

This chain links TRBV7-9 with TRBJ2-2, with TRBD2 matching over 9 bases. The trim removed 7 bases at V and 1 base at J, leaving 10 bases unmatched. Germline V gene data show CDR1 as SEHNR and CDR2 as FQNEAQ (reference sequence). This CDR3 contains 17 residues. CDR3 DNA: TGTGCCAGCACCGACTCAGGACTAGCGATGAACACCGGGGAGCTGTTTTTT. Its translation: CASTDSGLAMNTGELFF. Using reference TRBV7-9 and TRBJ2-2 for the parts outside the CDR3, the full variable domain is DTGVSQNPRHKITKRGQNVTFRCDPISEHNRLYWYRQTLGQGPEFLTYFQNEAQLEKSRLLSDRFSAERPKGSFSTLEIQRTEQGDSAMYLCASTDSGLAMNTGELFFGEGSRLTVL.

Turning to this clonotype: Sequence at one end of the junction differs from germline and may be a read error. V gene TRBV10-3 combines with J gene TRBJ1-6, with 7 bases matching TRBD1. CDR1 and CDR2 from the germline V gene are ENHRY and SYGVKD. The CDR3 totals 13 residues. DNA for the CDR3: TGTACCATCACCGGACAGGAAAATTCACCCCTCCACTTT. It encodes CTITGQENSPLHF.

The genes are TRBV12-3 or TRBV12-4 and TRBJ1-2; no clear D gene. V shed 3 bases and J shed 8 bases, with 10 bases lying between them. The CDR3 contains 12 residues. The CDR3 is CASSLEGPGYTF. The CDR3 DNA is TGTGCCAGCAGTTTGGAGGGTCCGGGCTACACCTTC.